The clone carrying this TCR beta chain has at least ten counts. These data come from a study of T-cell reconstitution after alpha-beta-depleted transplantation in children. Preparing the TCRbeta library involved the use of unique molecular identifiers. One entry per CDR3 protein, called by TCRdb with MiXCR from the PCR reads. The sample carries 200,000 to 250,000 distinct CDR3 sequences, approximately 12% recorded once. The TCR originated in a human donor who donated a stem cell graft to a child with acute lymphoblastic leukemia. This specimen consisted of PBMCs from the stem cell graft donor, obtained from the stem cell graft.

The CDR3 sequence: CATSRDRNTEAFF. As DNA, the CDR3 is TGTGCCACCAGCAGGGACAGGAACACTGAAGCTTTCTTT. The chain couples TRBV15 to TRBJ1-1; D possibly corresponds to TRBD1 (6 bases). This CDR3 region has 13 residues. Germline CDR1 LNHNV, CDR2 YYDKDF (reference sequence). V was cut by 3 bases and J by 1 base, with 6 bases left in between.